Following are 21 T cell receptor beta chains from one sample sequenced in a study of beta chain features in type 1 diabetes. Expressed TCRB transcripts were sequenced because the entire RNA isolate underwent reverse transcription. Sequenced by immunoSEQ multiplex PCR; TCRdb stores in-frame clones only, minus some. The sample contains under 45,000 clones, roughly 50% of which appear only once. The sequenced material came from stem cell memory CD4+ T cells from blood. These receptors were taken from a young woman in good health.

This clone occurred a few times. This sequence joins TRBV5-1 and TRBJ2-5; 9 bases are shared with TRBD2. The CDR3 is 15 amino acids. V trimming: 1 base; J trimming: 2 bases; junction bases outside the gene matches: 3. Germline values: CDR1 SGHRS, CDR2 YFSETQ. This chain's CDR3 is CASSLSLAGQETQYF. The CDR3 DNA reads as TGCGCCAGCAGCTTGAGCCTAGCGGGACAAGAGACCCAGTACTTC.

The chain combines TRBV7-2 with TRBJ2-7, with TRBD1 matching 7 bases. Trimming took 7 bases from V and 2 from J; bases not matched to a gene: 5. The CDR3 has 13 amino acids. From germline, CDR1 is SGHTA and CDR2 FQGNSA. CDR3 sequence: CASTRQGPYEQYF. CDR3 DNA: TGTGCCAGCACCCGACAGGGTCCCTACGAGCAGTACTTC.

The chain employs TRBV5-1 and TRBJ2-5; 10 positions agree with TRBD2. V dropped 0 bases and J dropped 2; count of bases not matched to a gene: 4. The germline V gene encodes CDR1 SGHRS and CDR2 YFSETQ. The CDR3 is made up of 16 amino acids. The CDR3 reads CASSLGASGSQETQYF. The CDR3 region has the DNA TGCGCCAGCAGCTTGGGCGCTAGCGGGAGTCAAGAGACCCAGTACTTC.

The chain employs TRBV11-2 and TRBJ2-3; tentatively, D is TRBD2 (5 bases). The CDR3 loop spans 13 amino acids. V was cut by 4 bases and J by 5 bases, with 10 bases left in between. Germline assignment: CDR1 SGHAT and CDR2 FQNNGV. The CDR3 sequence is CASSSLRGDTQYF. CDR3 bases: TGTGCCAGCAGCTCCCTACGGGGAGATACGCAGTATTTT.

This clone occurred a few times. The V and J genes are TRBV6-1 and TRBJ2-4; D possibly corresponds to TRBD2 (7 bases). Germline V gene data show CDR1 as MNHNS and CDR2 as SASEGT. This CDR3 spans 19 amino acids. Deletions cut 2 bases from V and 4 bases from J, with 24 bases between. This CDR3 is CASSELRGAWGGTKNIQYF. In DNA form, the CDR3 reads TGTGCCAGCAGTGAACTTCGTGGGGCGTGGGGGGGCACAAAAAACATTCAGTACTTC.

This clone appeared a few times. The gene calls are TRBV7-2 and TRBJ2-5; TRBD2 agrees at 11 bases. The CDR3 is made up of 17 amino acids. CDR1 and CDR2 from the germline V gene are SGHTA and FQGNSA. J gave up 3 bases and V 2 bases, and 8 bases lay outside the gene matches. The CDR3 protein is CASSLRGLAVREETQYF. DNA of the CDR3: TGTGCCAGCAGCTTAAGGGGACTAGCGGTTCGGGAAGAGACCCAGTACTTC.

The chain couples TRBV29-1 to TRBJ1-2; D perhaps matches TRBD1 (5 bases). V was shortened by 3 bases and J by 6 bases, with 11 bases between the two germline ends. The length of the CDR3 is 12 residues. In germline, CDR1 is SQVTM, CDR2 ANQGSEA. CDR3 sequence: CSVDQGKHGYTF. The CDR3 nucleotides are TGCAGCGTTGACCAGGGCAAGCATGGCTACACCTTC.

This chain joins TRBV19 and TRBJ1-5; possible D gene TRBD1, 6 bases. V was shortened by 7 bases and J by 0 bases, with 13 bases between the two germline ends. The CDR3 totals 15 residues. Per germline, CDR1 LNHDA and CDR2 SQIVND (reference sequence). This CDR3 is CASTGGANSNQPQHF. CDR3 nucleotides: TGTGCCAGTACGGGGGGCGCGAATAGCAATCAGCCCCAGCATTTT.

V usage is TRBV28 and J usage is TRBJ2-2, with a weak D call TRBD2 (5 bases). The CDR3 is 15 residues long. Germline loops: CDR1 MDHEN, CDR2 SYDVKM. The germline V and J ends were trimmed by 2 bases and 1 base, with 8 bases remaining between them. CDR3 bases: TGTGCCAGCAGTTTAAACGGGGAGAACACCGGGGAGCTGTTTTTT. Its translation is CASSLNGENTGELFF. Filled out from reference TRBV28 and TRBJ2-2, the complete variable domain reads DVKVTQSSRYLVKRTGEKVFLECVQDMDHENMFWYRQDPGLGLRLIYFSYDVKMKEKGDIPEGYSVSREKKERFSLILESASTNQTSMYLCASSLNGENTGELFFGEGSRLTVL.

The chain carries TRBV28 and TRBJ2-5; possibly TRBD1 for D (8 bases). The CDR3 covers 15 residues. V was shortened by 6 bases and J by 4 bases, with 18 bases between the two germline ends. CDR1 is MDHEN, CDR2 SYDVKM, per germline. In DNA, the CDR3 is TGTGCCAGCAGGCCTCACAGGGGGGGTGGAGAGACCCAGTACTTC. This translates into CASRPHRGGGETQYF.

The V gene is TRBV25-1, the J gene TRBJ2-3; possibly TRBD1 for D (6 bases). The CDR3 contains 15 residues. V was clipped by 4 bases and J by 3 bases, with 14 bases between them. The V gene's germline CDR1 is MGHDK and CDR2 SYGVNS. CDR3 protein: CASSVGGVETDTQYF. The DNA for the CDR3 is TGTGCCAGCAGTGTAGGGGGAGTAGAAACAGATACGCAGTATTTT.

This chain uses TRBV19 with TRBJ2-2; 7 positions agree with TRBD1. The V gene end was trimmed by 5 bases and the J gene end by 1 base; junction bases not matched to a gene: 7. This CDR3 region has 16 residues. The germline V gene encodes CDR1 LNHDA and CDR2 SQIVND (reference sequence). Written as DNA, the CDR3 is TGTGCCAGTAGTGCACAGGGGTTCCGGAACACCGGGGAGCTGTTTTTT. Its protein is CASSAQGFRNTGELFF.

The chain carries TRBV6-5 and TRBJ2-1; TRBD1 matches at 11 bases. The V gene end was trimmed by 0 bases and the J gene end by 7 bases; junction bases not matched to a gene: 5. CDR1 MNHEY and CDR2 SVGAGI come from the germline V gene. This CDR3 region has 16 residues. The CDR3 DNA sequence: TGTGCCAGCAGTTACTCCGGGACAGGGGGGAAAAATGAGCAGTTCTTC. Residues: CASSYSGTGGKNEQFF.

This clone turned up a few times. The rearrangement joins TRBV18 to TRBJ2-3, with TRBD2 identical over 9 bases. The germline V gene has CDR1 KGHSH and CDR2 LQKENI. The CDR3 totals 14 residues. The V gene end was trimmed by 3 bases and the J gene end by 4 bases; junction bases not matched to a gene: 2. CDR3 residues: CASSPGLAPDTQYF. The DNA for the CDR3 is TGTGCCAGCTCACCCGGACTAGCGCCAGATACGCAGTATTTT.

The chain recombines TRBV9 with TRBJ2-5; D possibly corresponds to TRBD2 (7 bases). CDR1 is SGDLS, CDR2 YYNGEE, per germline. The ends were cut back, 0 bases at V and 5 bases at J, with 17 bases in the middle. The CDR3 totals 16 residues. The CDR3: CASSVVGGGPWETQYF. The CDR3, as DNA: TGTGCCAGCAGCGTAGTAGGGGGAGGGCCTTGGGAGACCCAGTACTTC. Combining the CDR3 with reference TRBV9 and TRBJ2-5 gives the whole variable domain DSGVTQTPKHLITATGQRVTLRCSPRSGDLSVYWYQQSLDQGLQFLIQYYNGEERAKGNILERFSAQQFPDLHSELNLSSLELGDSALYFCASSVVGGGPWETQYFGPGTRLLVL.

The rearrangement joins TRBV5-1 to TRBJ2-7; 7 bases are a match to TRBD2. The V segment lost 4 bases and the J segment 6 bases; nucleotides outside the gene matches: 13. Germline CDR1 is SGHRS and CDR2 is YFSETQ. The length of the CDR3 is 15 residues. The CDR3 protein is CASSPHSGRATEQYF. CDR3 in DNA: TGCGCCAGCAGCCCCCATAGTGGGAGGGCGACCGAGCAGTACTTC.

The rearrangement uses TRBV7-2 and TRBJ2-1, with 10 bases aligning to TRBD2. The CDR3 is 14 residues long. The V and J ends lost 3 bases and 15 bases, in that order; junction bases with no gene match: 11. In germline, CDR1 is SGHTA, CDR2 FQGNSA. The CDR3 DNA sequence: TGTGCCAGCAGCTTCGGACTAGCGGAGAAAGGGCCGTTCTTC. Protein: CASSFGLAEKGPFF. Full variable domain (rest looked up from reference TRBV7-2 and TRBJ2-1): GAGVSQSPSNKVTEKGKDVELRCDPISGHTALYWYRQSLGQGLEFLIYFQGNSAPDKSGLPSDRFSAERTGGSVSTLTIQRTQQEDSAVYLCASSFGLAEKGPFFGPGTRLTVL.

This clone was observed a handful of times. This rearrangement joins TRBV30 to TRBJ2-7; D possibly corresponds to TRBD2 (5 bases). The CDR3 has 13 residues. V was shortened by 1 base and J by 6 bases, with 13 bases between the two germline ends. Germline assignment: CDR1 GTSNPN and CDR2 SVGIG (reference sequence). CDR3 DNA sequence: TGTGCCTGGAGTGCGAATCGGGCGGGCGAGCAGTACTTC. It translates to CAWSANRAGEQYF.

J is TRBJ2-7 and V is TRBV5-1; 14 nucleotides match TRBD2. The germline CDR1 and CDR2 sequences are SGHRS and YFSETQ. Trimming removed 0 bases from V and 4 bases from J; junction bases left unmatched: 6. CDR3 length: 17 amino acids. The CDR3 loop is CASSLARLAGGPYEQYF. The DNA of the CDR3 is TGCGCCAGCAGCTTGGCTCGACTAGCGGGAGGGCCTTACGAGCAGTACTTC.

This chain links TRBV7-2 with TRBJ2-1; D perhaps matches TRBD2 (5 bases). Trimming took 2 bases from V and 10 from J, leaving 9 bases between them. The CDR3 loop spans 12 amino acids. The germline V gene has CDR1 SGHTA and CDR2 FQGNSA. This chain's CDR3 is CASSLLPGEQFF. The CDR3 nucleotides are TGTGCCAGCAGCTTACTGCCGGGAGAGCAGTTCTTC.

The chain couples TRBV28 to TRBJ1-2; 7 bases line up with TRBD1. CDR3 length equals 14 residues. Per germline, CDR1 MDHEN and CDR2 SYDVKM. V lost 2 bases and J lost 9; bases outside the gene matches: 9. The CDR3 DNA reads as TGTGCCAGCAGTTTAAAGGGGGCCGGATATAGCTACACCTTC. Its translation: CASSLKGAGYSYTF.